This T cell receptor (beta chain) was identified during a study of Ad26.COV2.S vaccination and SARS-CoV-2 variants. Findings and caveats of the study: Total T cell responses may have been underestimated by the TCR breadth and depth analyses. After vaccination, reports described spike-specific CD8+ and CD4+ T cell responses as showing substantial breadth.

Method: immunoSEQ multiplex PCR; TCRdb's copy keeps in-frame clones and lacks some. This table has some 320,000 clones, about 82% appearing once. On this clone: Its antigen is undetermined.

The treatment: some 20 received Ad26.COV2.S at low or high dose, single or two shots; 5 received placebo; per-sample allocation not given. Specimen acquisition occurred on day 63 following the initial vaccine or placebo injection. Ad26.COV2.S expressed prefusion-stabilized spike from the original Wuhan strain. The germline CDR1 and CDR2 sequences are MNHNS and SASEGT. The CDR3 runs to 15 residues. The V and J ends lost 1 base and 7 bases respectively, with 14 bases between them. The chain couples TRBV6-1 to TRBJ1-5, with D maybe TRBD1 (5 bases). This clonotype was obtained from a person between 18 and 59 years old who received the Ad26.COV2.S COVID-19 vaccine or a placebo. The sequencing used peripheral blood, collected in a trial of Ad26.COV2.S vaccine versus placebo. CDR3 in amino acids: CASSEGVSGRQPQHF. The CDR3 nucleotides are TGTGCCAGCAGTGAAGGAGTTTCAGGGCGCCAGCCCCAGCATTTT.